The source of this TCR beta chain is a study of blood T cell repertoires in COVID-19. The overall study: Sites across the United States, Italy and Spain contributed samples from acute and convalescent COVID-19.

Participant age was about 18 to 95 years, and participants resided in fewer than 30 US areas. The CDR3 has 14 residues. Looked up from germline, CDR1 is DFQATT and CDR2 is SNEGSKA (reference sequence). V was pared by 3 bases and J by 4 bases, with 2 bases of the junction left unmatched. TCRdb's table, derived via immunoSEQ multiplex PCR, lists solely in-frame clones and lacks some. The sample records 260,000 or so clones, less than 85% being singletons. This chain joins TRBV20-1 and TRBJ2-1; 11 bases are shared with TRBD2. The sequencing input was PBMCs or T cells enriched from blood (not recorded which). This TCR came from a woman aged 50 to 60 who had recovered from COVID-19. CDR3 amino acids: CSASGTSGYNEQFF. Here the CDR3 DNA reads TGCAGTGCTAGTGGGACTAGCGGTTACAATGAGCAGTTCTTC.